The rows below give T cell receptor beta chains drawn from one sample of a study of T cells in Graves' hyperthyroidism and ophthalmopathy. Via MiXCR, TCRdb re-called the multiplex PCR reads, giving one row per CDR3 protein. The sample has hundreds of thousands of distinct CDR3 sequences; around 46% are singletons. The source material was peripheral blood or thyroid tissue (not recorded which). The receptors were gathered from a woman under 30 with Graves' hyperthyroidism. Both conserved end residues are part of each CDR3.

v_gene	j_gene	CDR3aa
TRBV7-2	TRBJ1-3	CASSLASVGAGNTIYF
TRBV19	TRBJ1-4	CASKDREGEKLFF
TRBV15	TRBJ1-6	CATSRGGTERTPLHF
TRBV7-9	TRBJ2-7	CASSLGGGKDYEQYF
TRBV2	TRBJ1-2	CASSERRGGTSGYTF
TRBV12-3/TRBV12-4	TRBJ1-5	CASSALPGGQPQHF
TRBV2	TRBJ2-7	CASSFTGGTYEQYF
TRBV24-1	TRBJ2-3	CATSDMGDTQYF
TRBV7-2	TRBJ2-7	CASSPSGGDRADEQYF
TRBV5-5	TRBJ1-4	CASSYAGHGKLFF
TRBV7-6	TRBJ1-2	CASARRGGYGYTF
TRBV2	TRBJ1-4	CASSAADSQEKLFF
TRBV6-6	TRBJ1-5	CASSYRRQGNQPQHF
TRBV14	TRBJ2-5	CASSHGGRVEYQETQYF
TRBV7-2	TRBJ2-5	CASSLLVVQETQYF
TRBV2	TRBJ1-5	CASRLRGTGGNQPQHF
TRBV7-9	TRBJ1-1	CASSYRGTEAFF
TRBV2	TRBJ1-2	CASRPGVPNLYGYTF
TRBV2	TRBJ1-4	CASSERLMRGLFF
TRBV29-1	TRBJ1-5	CSVLAGGNQPQHF
TRBV7-2	TRBJ1-2	CASRLVQGLGYTF
TRBV10-2	TRBJ2-7	CASRETSGRATKGIEQYF
TRBV25-1	TRBJ1-6	CASAPGEGRTGVFSYNSPLHF